This T cell receptor beta chain was sequenced during a study of blood T cells in healthy people across ages. Collection of roughly 9.6 milliliters of peripheral blood was performed for each donor. Total RNA extracted from each sample amounted to at least 6 micrograms. Study-wide points: Older age coincided with a roughly linear decline in TCR beta diversity per million T cells.

Points on this clonotype: What it recognizes is unknown.

Using a J-beta primer mix together with a sample-barcoded 5' primer, a second PCR was run for about 7 to 12 cycles. Using its own MiXCR run on the 5' RACE reads, TCRdb lists one record per CDR3 protein. The sample shows approximately 880,000 distinct CDR3 sequences, about 44% of them seen only once. This CDR3 has 14 residues. Germline-derived CDR1 and CDR2 are MNHEY and SMNVEV (reference sequence). The germline V and J ends were trimmed by 4 bases and 1 base, with 10 bases remaining between them. This sequence joins TRBV27 and TRBJ1-1; D may be TRBD1 (6 bases). The receptor comes from a man younger than 45 in good health. What was sequenced was blood. The CDR3 DNA sequence: TGTGCCAGCAGTTGGGGGGGGGCGAACACTGAAGCTTTCTTT. It is translated as CASSWGGANTEAFF.